Presented here are 8 T cell receptor beta chains from one specimen sequenced in a study of T-cell reconstitution after alpha-beta-depleted transplantation in children. Preparation of the TCRbeta library involved a method that used unique molecular identifiers. TCRdb ran MiXCR on the PCR reads and lists one entry per CDR3 protein. Of some 280,000 distinct CDR3 sequences in the sample, 9.9% are singletons; the top ten hold about a tenth. The sequences come from PBMCs from the stem cell graft donor, collected from the stem cell graft. These TCRs come from a human donor who donated a stem cell graft to a child with SCID.

The chain is built from TRBV18 and TRBJ1-2; TRBD1 agrees at 9 bases. Looked up from germline, CDR1 is KGHSH and CDR2 is LQKENI. Unmatched junction bases numbered 4, after V lost 3 bases and J lost 8 bases. The CDR3 consists of 13 residues. CDR3 loop: CASSPNRGPGYTF. The CDR3 DNA is TGTGCCAGCTCACCCAACAGGGGGCCGGGCTACACCTTC.

At least ten counts were recorded for this clonotype. The chain joins TRBV7-9 to TRBJ2-3, with D unresolved. The CDR3 has 13 amino acids. Deletions cut 1 base from V and 2 bases from J, with 4 bases between. In germline, CDR1 is SEHNR, CDR2 FQNEAQ (reference sequence). The CDR3 loop reads CASSLGDTDTQYF. Here the CDR3 DNA reads TGTGCCAGCAGCTTAGGGGACACAGATACGCAGTATTTT.

The gene calls are TRBV11-2 and TRBJ1-1, with TRBD1 matching over 9 bases. After removal of 5 bases from V and 5 bases from J, the junction contained 9 bases not matched to a gene. Per the germline V gene, CDR1 is SGHAT and CDR2 is FQNNGV. This CDR3 is built from 15 residues. The CDR3 reads CASSKLTGGWTEAFF. CDR3 nucleotides: TGTGCCAGCAGCAAACTGACAGGGGGATGGACTGAAGCTTTCTTT.

V is TRBV5-1 and J is TRBJ2-7, with D perhaps assigned TRBD1 or TRBD2 (5 bases each). Looked up from germline, CDR1 is SGHRS and CDR2 is YFSETQ. The CDR3 runs 15 residues. With 4 bases removed from V and 4 bases from J, the gap between germline ends came to 18 bases. CDR3 sequence: CASSLSPEGSYEQYF. In nucleotides, the CDR3 is TGCGCCAGCAGCCTTTCCCCTGAGGGGTCTTACGAGCAGTACTTC.

This clonotype was detected a few times. This chain connects TRBV5-1 to TRBJ2-2; 9 positions match TRBD1. CDR1 is SGHRS and CDR2 is YFSETQ in the germline V gene. The V segment lost 0 bases and the J segment 4 bases; nucleotides outside the gene matches: 7. The length of the CDR3 is 17 residues. DNA for the CDR3: TGCGCCAGCAGCTTGGAAACAGGGGGCTGGGGCACCGGGGAGCTGTTTTTT. Translation: CASSLETGGWGTGELFF.

This clonotype appeared many times. V gene TRBV10-3 combines with J gene TRBJ1-3; 8 positions agree with TRBD1. The CDR3 is 13 amino acids. Germline loops: CDR1 ENHRY, CDR2 SYGVKD. The J segment lost 0 bases and the V segment lost 8 bases, leaving 0 bases of the junction unmatched. DNA of the CDR3: TGTGCCATCGGGACAGGCTCTGGAAACACCATATATTTT. Translation: CAIGTGSGNTIYF.

The table lists this clonotype with a few counts. CDR3 DNA sequence: TGTGCCAGCAAACCAGACAGCTCCTATAATTCACCCCTCCACTTT. Its translation: CASKPDSSYNSPLHF. This chain joins TRBV6-1 and TRBJ1-6; a possible D gene is TRBD1 (5 bases). V lost 7 bases to trimming and J lost 0 bases, with 10 bases between them. The CDR3 runs 15 residues. From germline, CDR1 is MNHNS and CDR2 SASEGT.

The table lists this clonotype with many counts. This rearrangement joins TRBV5-1 to TRBJ2-1; no firm D call. Germline V gene lookup returns CDR1 SGHRS and CDR2 YFSETQ. Trimming removed 0 bases at V and 5 bases at J, with 3 bases between. This CDR3 contains 12 residues. This CDR3 reads CASSLEDNEQFF. CDR3 sequence (DNA): TGCGCCAGCAGCTTGGAAGACAATGAGCAGTTCTTC.